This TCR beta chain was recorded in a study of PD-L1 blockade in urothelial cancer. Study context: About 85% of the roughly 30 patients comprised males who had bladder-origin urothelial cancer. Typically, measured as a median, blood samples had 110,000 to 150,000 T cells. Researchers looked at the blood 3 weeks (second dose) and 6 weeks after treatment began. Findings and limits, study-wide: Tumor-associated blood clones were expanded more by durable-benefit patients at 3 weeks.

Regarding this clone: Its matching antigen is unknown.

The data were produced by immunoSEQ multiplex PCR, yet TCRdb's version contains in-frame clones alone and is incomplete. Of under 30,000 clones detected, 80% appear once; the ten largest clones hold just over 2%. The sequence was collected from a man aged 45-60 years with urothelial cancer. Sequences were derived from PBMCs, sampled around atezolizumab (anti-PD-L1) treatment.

The CDR3 here is CASSLVGSGGADTDTQYF. The CDR3 region has the DNA TGTGCCAGCAGCTTAGTGGGTAGCGGGGGGGCCGATACAGATACGCAGTATTTT. The chain uses TRBV7-6 and TRBJ2-3, with 11 bases matching TRBD2. In germline, CDR1 is SGHVS, CDR2 FNYEAQ. Germline trimming cut 1 base from V and 3 bases from J; bases unmatched to any gene: 9. The CDR3 length is 18 residues.